The rows below give T cell receptor beta chains drawn from one sample of a study of T cell repertoires in cytomegalovirus infection. What these receptors recognize is not known. TCRdb itself ran the reads through MiXCR, one entry per CDR3 protein. The table includes some 940,000 distinct CDR3 sequences, 31% detected once. Sequences were derived from cultured CD8+ T cells from PBMCs, sampled from culture after CMV antigen stimulation. These receptors all stem from a human donor in good health (CMV status not recorded). Some clones in this sample may be carry-over from other donors' samples. Each CDR3 is given with its conserved first and last residue. Fields, in order: CDR3 length, V gene, D gene, J gene, clone size, CDR3 protein, CDR3 DNA. The D gene is left open where the match is weak. Expanded clones get a size class; other rows say once, few or many, or leave the size out.

length: 15
V: TRBV9
D: .
J: TRBJ2-7
size: .
CDR3: CASSPRTVPGDEQYF
DNA: TGTGCCAGCAGCCCTCGGACAGTTCCCGGCGACGAGCAGTACTTC

length: 14
V: TRBV5-6
D: .
J: TRBJ1-4
size: many
CDR3: CASSFGRPNEKLFF
DNA: TGTGCCAGCAGCTTCGGACGGCCTAATGAAAAACTGTTTTTT

length: 15
V: TRBV27
D: TRBD2
J: TRBJ2-3
size: few
CDR3: CASWRGNYRTDTQYF
DNA: TGTGCCAGCTGGCGGGGGAACTATCGCACAGATACGCAGTATTTT

length: 15
V: TRBV4-3
D: .
J: TRBJ2-1
size: many
CDR3: CASSQDPSSYNEQFF
DNA: TGCGCCAGCAGCCAAGATCCTAGCTCCTACAATGAGCAGTTCTTC

length: 12
V: TRBV6-1
D: .
J: TRBJ1-6
size: few
CDR3: CASNNGNSPLHF
DNA: TGTGCCAGCAATAACGGAAATTCACCCCTCCACTTT

length: 15
V: TRBV7-9
D: .
J: TRBJ1-1
size: .
CDR3: CASNDPGPASNEAFF
DNA: TGTGCCAGCAACGATCCGGGACCGGCGTCTAATGAAGCTTTCTTT

length: 15
V: TRBV20-1
D: .
J: TRBJ1-4
size: .
CDR3: CSARDGLGIKEKLFF
DNA: TGCAGTGCTAGAGATGGGCTAGGAATAAAGGAAAAACTGTTTTTT

length: 11
V: TRBV20-1
D: .
J: TRBJ2-7
size: many
CDR3: CSGGTAYEQYF
DNA: TGCAGTGGAGGGACTGCGTACGAGCAGTACTTC

length: 13
V: TRBV6-1
D: .
J: TRBJ2-7
size: many
CDR3: CASTDTVSYEQYF
DNA: TGTGCCAGCACGGACACCGTCTCCTACGAGCAGTACTTC

length: 16
V: TRBV6-2/TRBV6-3
D: TRBD2
J: TRBJ2-3
size: .
CDR3: CASSAIAGAEGDTQYF
DNA: TGTGCCAGCAGTGCGATAGCGGGGGCCGAGGGAGATACGCAGTATTTT

length: 13
V: TRBV6-1
D: .
J: TRBJ2-1
size: many
CDR3: CASRAVGLDEQFF
DNA: TGTGCCAGCAGGGCGGTAGGCCTAGATGAGCAGTTCTTC